The next 24 T cell receptor beta chains were all read from a single sample in a study of shared clonotypes between healthy human individuals. Profiled with immunoSEQ multiplex PCR; TCRdb holds only in-frame clones, not every one. This sample yields approximately 2,000,000 clones, of which about 93% are seen a single time; around 1.7% belongs to the top ten. Terminally differentiated effector memory CD45RA+ cells were left out of the naive CD8 fraction, which was CD45RO-negative and positively selected for CCR7. Sequenced input: naive CD8+ T cells from PBMCs. The source of these receptors is a man aged 18 to 29 in good health. Some clones in this sample may be carry-over from other donors' samples.

The rearrangement joins TRBV29-1 to TRBJ2-7; TRBD1 agrees at 8 bases. The CDR3 runs 13 residues. CDR1 is SQVTM, CDR2 ANQGSEA, per germline. Trimming removed 6 bases from V and 2 bases from J; junction bases left unmatched: 6. The CDR3 DNA reads TGCAGCGTCCGGGACAGGTTAACCTACGAGCAGTACTTC. Protein product: CSVRDRLTYEQYF.

A remark on this clone: Other nucleotide sequences in the sample specify the same CDR3. The gene calls are TRBV5-4 and TRBJ1-1, with D possibly TRBD1 on 5 matching bases. This CDR3 is built from 14 residues. Germline V CDR1 and CDR2: SGHNT, YYREEE (reference sequence). V lost 0 bases to trimming and J lost 5 bases, with 11 bases between them. The CDR3 DNA reads TGTGCCAGCAGCTTGGGCGGGGCGCGGACTGAAGCTTTCTTT. Translation: CASSLGGARTEAFF. The whole variable domain, filled in from reference TRBV5-4 and TRBJ1-1, reads ETGVTQSPTHLIKTRGQQVTLRCSSQSGHNTVSWYQQALGQGPQFIFQYYREEENGRGNFPPRFSGLQFPNYSSELNVNALELDDSALYLCASSLGGARTEAFFGQGTRLTVV.

In this sample, this clone turned up once. The chain joins TRBV11-2 to TRBJ2-6, with D unresolved. The CDR3 loop spans 16 amino acids. The germline V gene encodes CDR1 SGHAT and CDR2 FQNNGV. V was trimmed by 2 bases and J by 0 bases, leaving 8 bases between them. The CDR3 loop is CASSLSWGSGANVLTF. CDR3 nucleotides: TGTGCCAGCAGCTTAAGTTGGGGCTCTGGGGCCAACGTCCTGACTTTC.

The chain carries TRBV28 and TRBJ1-1, with TRBD1 matching over 8 bases. The CDR3 is 13 residues long. After removal of 6 bases from V and 5 bases from J, the junction contained 5 bases not matched to a gene. CDR1 is MDHEN and CDR2 is SYDVKM in the germline V gene. The CDR3 DNA reads TGTGCCAGCAGATCAGGGGGCTGGACTGAAGCTTTCTTT. Residues: CASRSGGWTEAFF. The complete variable domain, with remaining parts taken from reference TRBV28 and TRBJ1-1, reads DVKVTQSSRYLVKRTGEKVFLECVQDMDHENMFWYRQDPGLGLRLIYFSYDVKMKEKGDIPEGYSVSREKKERFSLILESASTNQTSMYLCASRSGGWTEAFFGQGTRLTVV.

The chain uses TRBV6-1 and TRBJ2-2, with 7 positions matching TRBD1. The junction had 6 bases not matched to a gene; V was cut back by 1 base and J by 1 base. Germline values: CDR1 MNHNS, CDR2 SASEGT. The CDR3 has 17 amino acids. DNA of the CDR3: TGTGCCAGCAGTGAAGTTTGGACAGGCCTGAACACCGGGGAGCTGTTTTTT. Translated: CASSEVWTGLNTGELFF.

J is TRBJ2-1 and V is TRBV19; TRBD2 agrees at 8 bases. The J segment lost 8 bases and the V segment lost 3 bases, leaving 3 bases of the junction unmatched. Germline lookup yields CDR1 LNHDA and CDR2 SQIVND (reference sequence). There are 13 residues in the CDR3. The CDR3 reads CASSIVAGYEQFF. The CDR3 region has the DNA TGTGCCAGTAGTATCGTAGCGGGGTATGAGCAGTTCTTC.

This chain uses TRBV2 with TRBJ1-3; D gene ambiguous. This CDR3 has 16 amino acids. Trimming took 4 bases from V and 3 from J, leaving 16 bases between them. Germline assignment: CDR1 SNHLY and CDR2 FYNNEI. The CDR3 coding sequence is TGTGCCAGCAGTGTAAAAATAGGGTCTTATGGAAACACCATATATTTT. Amino acid sequence: CASSVKIGSYGNTIYF.

This CDR3 is CASSQSRGTYEQYF. The CDR3 nucleotides are TGCGCCAGCAGCCAATCGAGGGGTACCTACGAGCAGTACTTC. The chain employs TRBV4-3 and TRBJ2-7; D is possibly TRBD1 or TRBD2 (5 bases each). The V and J ends lost 2 bases and 2 bases respectively, with 10 bases between them. Germline CDR1 reads LGHNA; CDR2 reads YSLEER. CDR3 length: 14 amino acids.

This clone was counted a single time. The rearrangement uses TRBV27 and TRBJ2-7, with D perhaps given as TRBD1 or TRBD2 (5 bases each). The CDR3 spans 16 residues. Germline CDR1 and CDR2: MNHEY and SMNVEV (reference sequence). V gave up 0 bases and J gave up 0 bases, with 12 bases separating them. CDR3 bases: TGTGCCAGCAGTTTATCCGGGGCCGGGACCTCCTACGAGCAGTACTTC. It specifies CASSLSGAGTSYEQYF.

The sample holds one count of this clone. The V and J genes are TRBV29-1 and TRBJ2-5, with TRBD1 matching 12 bases. This CDR3 has 14 amino acids. Germline V CDR1 and CDR2: SQVTM, ANQGSEA. V lost 5 bases and J lost 5; bases outside the gene matches: 6. The CDR3 loop reads CSVIGTGGKETQYF. CDR3 coding DNA: TGCAGCGTTATAGGGACAGGGGGCAAGGAGACCCAGTACTTC.

Of note for this clone: At the DNA level, this CDR3 is encoded by other sequences in the same sample as well. The chain combines TRBV9 with TRBJ1-2; TRBD1 agrees at 7 bases. V was pared by 2 bases and J by 4 bases, with 2 bases of the junction left unmatched. This CDR3 has 13 amino acids. Germline V gene data show CDR1 as SGDLS and CDR2 as YYNGEE. The CDR3 DNA follows: TGTGCCAGCAGCGTCGGGACAGCCTATGGCTACACCTTC. Encoded protein: CASSVGTAYGYTF.

The chain couples TRBV7-8 to TRBJ2-5; 10 bases align to TRBD2. V lost 5 bases, J lost 5 bases, and 11 bases stayed unmatched. CDR1 is SGHVS, CDR2 FQNEAQ, per germline. The CDR3 is made up of 16 amino acids. Here the CDR3 reads CASSPSGRVPSETQYF. The CDR3 nucleotides read TGTGCCAGCAGCCCCAGCGGGAGGGTCCCTTCGGAGACCCAGTACTTC. The whole variable domain, remainder taken from reference TRBV7-8 and TRBJ2-5, is GAGVSQSPRYKVAKRGQDVALRCDPISGHVSLFWYQQALGQGPEFLTYFQNEAQLDKSGLPSDRFFAERPEGSVSTLKIQRTQQEDSAVYLCASSPSGRVPSETQYFGPGTRLLVL.

The rearrangement joins TRBV7-7 to TRBJ2-2; 13 nucleotides match TRBD2. This CDR3 is built from 18 residues. Germline trimming cut 5 bases from V and 4 bases from J; bases unmatched to any gene: 10. Germline V gene sequence: CDR1 SSHAT, CDR2 FNYEAQ (reference sequence). CDR3 sequence (DNA): TGTGCCAGCAGCATCCCTCCGGGACTAGCGGGAACCACCGGGGAGCTGTTTTTT. Amino acid sequence: CASSIPPGLAGTTGELFF. Variable domain in full (rest from reference TRBV7-7 and TRBJ2-2): GAGVSQSPRYKVTKRGQDVTLRCDPISSHATLYWYQQALGQGPEFLTYFNYEAQPDKSGLPSDRFSAERPEGSISTLTIQRTEQRDSAMYRCASSIPPGLAGTTGELFFGEGSRLTVL.

V usage is TRBV27 and J usage is TRBJ1-5; no definite D call. V gave up 5 bases and J gave up 2 bases, with 16 bases separating them. This CDR3 spans 16 amino acids. CDR1 and CDR2 from the germline V gene are MNHEY and SMNVEV (reference sequence). The DNA for the CDR3 is TGTGCCAGCAGTATCGGACCCGGTCTAGGCAATCAGCCCCAGCATTTT. Amino acids: CASSIGPGLGNQPQHF.

V usage is TRBV19 and J usage is TRBJ1-4; D might be TRBD1 (6 bases). V lost 3 bases and J lost 0, with 11 bases in between. Germline V lookup: CDR1 LNHDA, CDR2 SQIVND (reference sequence). The CDR3 is 16 amino acids. The CDR3 DNA is TGTGCCAGTAGTATCCCGGACAGACCAACTAATGAAAAACTGTTTTTT. Translation gives CASSIPDRPTNEKLFF.

This chain connects TRBV4-1 to TRBJ1-2, with D tentatively TRBD1 (5 bases). Trimming removed 0 bases from V and 4 bases from J, with 24 bases in between. CDR1 MGHRA and CDR2 YSYEKL come from the germline V gene. This CDR3 is built from 19 residues. The CDR3 nucleotides read TGCGCCAGCAGCCAAGATATCTTCCCTTCGGGGGAAGCGGGCTATGGCTACACCTTC. This translates into CASSQDIFPSGEAGYGYTF.

This chain links TRBV9 with TRBJ2-3; D might be TRBD2 (5 bases). The CDR3 has 14 amino acids. Germline V gene sequence: CDR1 SGDLS, CDR2 YYNGEE. V dropped 3 bases and J dropped 7 bases, with 15 bases sitting between them. The CDR3 DNA follows: TGTGCCAGCAGCGGGACTCCAGCGGAAAATACGCAGTATTTT. Its translation: CASSGTPAENTQYF. Variable domain in full (rest from reference TRBV9 and TRBJ2-3): DSGVTQTPKHLITATGQRVTLRCSPRSGDLSVYWYQQSLDQGLQFLIQYYNGEERAKGNILERFSAQQFPDLHSELNLSSLELGDSALYFCASSGTPAENTQYFGPGTRLTVL.

V is TRBV5-8 and J is TRBJ1-3; perhaps TRBD1 as D (5 bases). The germline V and J ends were trimmed by 0 bases and 4 bases, with 11 bases remaining between them. The CDR3 consists of 15 residues. Germline assignment: CDR1 SGHTS and CDR2 YDEGEE. The CDR3 DNA sequence: TGTGCCAGCAGCTTGGAGGGGACCGTCGGAAACACCATATATTTT. Translation: CASSLEGTVGNTIYF.

V is TRBV2 and J is TRBJ2-1, with unresolved D. The CDR3 totals 11 residues. Trimming removed 3 bases from V and 11 bases from J, with 8 bases in between. Germline V CDR1 and CDR2: SNHLY, FYNNEI. The CDR3 nucleotides are TGTGCCAGCAGTGACGGTCAAAAGCAGTTCTTC. Its protein product is CASSDGQKQFF.

This clone was picked up one time. The rearrangement uses TRBV15 and TRBJ2-1; TRBD2 aligns across 9 bases. Trimming removed 0 bases from V and 5 bases from J; junction bases left unmatched: 5. CDR1 and CDR2 (germline): LNHNV, YYDKDF (reference sequence). The CDR3 has 16 residues. The CDR3 nucleotides are TGTGCCACCAGCAGAGATCCACAGCGGGAGGACAATGAGCAGTTCTTC. It encodes CATSRDPQREDNEQFF.

This chain joins TRBV7-8 and TRBJ2-7; D may match TRBD1 or TRBD2 (5 bases each). With 3 bases removed from V and 9 bases from J, the gap between germline ends came to 15 bases. In germline, CDR1 is SGHVS, CDR2 FQNEAQ. The CDR3 is made up of 13 amino acids. DNA for the CDR3: TGTGCCAGCAGCTTCGGGACGGCTATTGTGCAGTACTTC. It translates to CASSFGTAIVQYF.

The genes are TRBV18 and TRBJ2-3; 10 bases fit TRBD1. Trimming removed 3 bases from V and 4 bases from J; junction bases left unmatched: 10. Germline values: CDR1 KGHSH, CDR2 LQKENI. This CDR3 is built from 17 residues. The CDR3, as DNA: TGTGCCAGCTCACCGGCCCGGGGTGGGACAGGGGCAGATACGCAGTATTTT. This sequence encodes CASSPARGGTGADTQYF.

This chain joins TRBV10-3 and TRBJ2-7; the match to TRBD1 covers 8 bases. The CDR3 spans 13 residues. Per the germline V gene, CDR1 is ENHRY and CDR2 is SYGVKD. V lost 10 bases and J lost 2; bases outside the gene matches: 7. CDR3 DNA: TGTGCCAGCGCCGGGACAGGTCCCTACGAGCAGTACTTC. This translates into CASAGTGPYEQYF.

This chain uses TRBV28 with TRBJ1-5; unclear D gene. CDR1 is MDHEN and CDR2 is SYDVKM in the germline V gene. Trimming removed 4 bases from V and 6 bases from J, with 16 bases in between. This CDR3 is 15 amino acids long. The CDR3 loop reads CASSSPDLLGQPQHF. The CDR3 nucleotides are TGTGCCAGCAGTTCCCCGGACCTGTTAGGTCAGCCCCAGCATTTT. Drawing the rest from reference TRBV28 and TRBJ1-5, the complete variable domain is DVKVTQSSRYLVKRTGEKVFLECVQDMDHENMFWYRQDPGLGLRLIYFSYDVKMKEKGDIPEGYSVSREKKERFSLILESASTNQTSMYLCASSSPDLLGQPQHFGDGTRLSIL.